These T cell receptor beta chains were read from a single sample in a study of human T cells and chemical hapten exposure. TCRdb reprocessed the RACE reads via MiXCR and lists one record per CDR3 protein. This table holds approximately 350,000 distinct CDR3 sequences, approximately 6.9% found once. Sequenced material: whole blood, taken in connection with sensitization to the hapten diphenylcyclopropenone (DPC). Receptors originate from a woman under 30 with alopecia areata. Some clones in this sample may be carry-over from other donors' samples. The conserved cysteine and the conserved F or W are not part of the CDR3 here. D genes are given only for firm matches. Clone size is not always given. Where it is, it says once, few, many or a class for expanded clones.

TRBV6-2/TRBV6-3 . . ASTNSAETQY
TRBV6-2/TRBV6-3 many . ASSTGGAFYNEQF
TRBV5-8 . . ASSSNLQALRQETQY
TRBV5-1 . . ASSFSGAGNQPQH
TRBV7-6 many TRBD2 ASSFTPQAGGGGEQF
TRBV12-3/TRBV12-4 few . ASSLAGVATNEKLF
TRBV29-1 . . SVVTGSDYNEQF
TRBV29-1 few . SVIRTDDWGYT
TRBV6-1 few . ASRWGDTQY
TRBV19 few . ASRGWTDAYGYT
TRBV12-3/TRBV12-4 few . ASSTRIRGPTDTQY
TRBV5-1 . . ASSLEGPSGANVLT